This entry concerns a single T cell receptor beta chain. Antigen: not known. The data are from a study of shared clonotypes between healthy human individuals. Across the study: Donors consisted of a couple of women and a few men between 18 and 49. General observations from the study: With a handful of donors compared, around 4.7% of naive CD4 clonotypes were shared. Limited genetic and exposure-history diversity came from having few donors.

Adult donors, all healthy and HIV-negative, had no recent acute infections or vaccinations. V was cut by 4 bases and J by 1 base, with 14 bases left in between. The CDR3 totals 15 residues. Per germline, CDR1 SGHRS and CDR2 YFSETQ. TCRdb's copy holds only in-frame clones and misses some; the assay was immunoSEQ multiplex PCR. The sample lists a few million clones; approximately 94% were seen once. The gene calls are TRBV5-1 and TRBJ1-1, with D maybe TRBD1 (6 bases). The receptor was derived from a man between 18 and 29 years old in good health. The sequenced sample consisted of naive CD4+ T cells sorted from blood. Subset in this sample: CD45RA+ positively selected. CDR3 nucleotide sequence: TGCGCCAGCAGCACCGCCGGGACACCGAACACTGAAGCTTTCTTT. Translation gives CASSTAGTPNTEAFF. Together with reference TRBV5-1 and TRBJ1-1, the CDR3 gives the full variable domain: KAGVTQTPRYLIKTRGQQVTLSCSPISGHRSVSWYQQTPGQGLQFLFEYFSETQRNKGNFPGRFSGRQFSNSRSEMNVSTLELGDSALYLCASSTAGTPNTEAFFGQGTRLTVV.